A selection of T cell receptor beta chains follows, all from one sample in a study of human T cells and chemical hapten exposure. TCRdb passed the RACE reads through MiXCR, listing each CDR3 protein once. The table has around 200,000 distinct CDR3 sequences, around 30% seen once. The sequences come from whole blood, collected in connection with sensitization to the hapten diphenylcyclopropenone (DPC). The source of these receptors is a woman under 40 with alopecia areata. Some clones in this sample may be carry-over from other donors' samples. CDR3s include the opening cysteine and the closing phenylalanine or tryptophan. Fields, in order: D gene, J gene, V gene, CDR3 protein. A D gene is named only where the DNA matches it firmly.

>.|TRBJ2-1|TRBV5-1
CASSLEAGVYNEQFF
>TRBD1|TRBJ2-2|TRBV29-1
CSVRSGTVGSGELFF
>.|TRBJ1-2|TRBV6-5
CASSFSALFGPYGYTF
>TRBD1|TRBJ1-2|TRBV4-1
CASSQPTGQNGYTF
>.|TRBJ2-3|TRBV20-1
CSARRDSTDTQYF
>.|TRBJ1-2|TRBV6-2/TRBV6-3
CASSYSTGRASYGYTF
>.|TRBJ2-1|TRBV29-1
CSVRFSSSYNEQFF
>.|TRBJ2-3|TRBV4-2
CASSQDFVGTDTQYF
>.|TRBJ2-3|TRBV5-1
CASSEGYTQYF
>.|TRBJ1-2|TRBV29-1
CSVEDGAQSDGYTF
>TRBD1|TRBJ2-7|TRBV3-1
CASSRHLGQGASYEQYF
>TRBD1|TRBJ2-1|TRBV29-1
CSVDLRQGIWGEQFF
>TRBD1|TRBJ2-7|TRBV6-2/TRBV6-3
CAGRRGRGYEQYF
>.|TRBJ1-2|TRBV11-2
CASSLGQYYGYTF
>TRBD1|TRBJ1-1|TRBV9
CASSVSQGGGEAFF
>TRBD2|TRBJ2-3|TRBV5-5
CASSLSAGGGRDTQYF
>.|TRBJ1-1|TRBV28
CASRAGGRTFF
>TRBD1|TRBJ1-2|TRBV9
CASSVVGTGPYGYTF
>.|TRBJ2-1|TRBV19
CASSIGLQGSEQFF
>.|TRBJ1-5|TRBV30
CAGGGSNQPQHF
>.|TRBJ1-4|TRBV29-1
CSAGQNEKLFF
>.|TRBJ2-3|TRBV29-1
CSVEDHGTTDTQYF
>.|TRBJ2-7|TRBV11-2
CASSLDRYEQYF
>TRBD2|TRBJ2-5|TRBV7-2
CASSPGLAGVPQTQYF
>TRBD2|TRBJ2-3|TRBV9
CASSVGPSGGSDTQYF
>.|TRBJ1-4|TRBV7-9
CASVQDSNNEKLFF
>.|TRBJ1-1|TRBV12-3/TRBV12-4
CASASDGSNTEAFF
>TRBD2|TRBJ2-7|TRBV11-2
CASSLGRASYEQYF
>TRBD2|TRBJ2-5|TRBV20-1
CSATTGGLQETQYF
>.|TRBJ2-6|TRBV7-2
CASTKTRANVLTF
>.|TRBJ1-6|TRBV6-5
CASSYGVTLNSPLHF
>.|TRBJ1-2|TRBV28
CASSSAGGPYNYGYTF
>.|TRBJ2-1|TRBV10-3
CAIGKSLYNEQFF
>TRBD2|TRBJ2-3|TRBV28
CASSLNQLASTDTQYF
>.|TRBJ1-5|TRBV20-1
CSARDEAGGNQPQHF
>TRBD1|TRBJ1-5|TRBV6-2/TRBV6-3
CASRPRRTGDRNQPQHF
>.|TRBJ1-5|TRBV12-5
CASGLGLLSNQPQHF
>.|TRBJ1-1|TRBV20-1
CSARQQGTEAFF
>TRBD1|TRBJ2-3|TRBV7-9
CASSFSGQPQGQYF
>.|TRBJ2-2|TRBV7-8
CASSLNSRAGELFF
>.|TRBJ1-2|TRBV28
CASSFGQVYGYTF
>TRBD1|TRBJ2-7|TRBV27
CASSLSTGWTYEQYF
>.|TRBJ2-7|TRBV11-1
CASSHGLSRDEQYF
>.|TRBJ1-4|TRBV20-1
CSAIDRPATNEKLFF
>TRBD2|TRBJ2-1|TRBV20-1
CSARDVPRTSQDNEQFF
>.|TRBJ1-2|TRBV20-1
CSASLSNYGYTF
>TRBD2|TRBJ2-3|TRBV24-1
CATSEGLASGTDTQYF
>.|TRBJ1-1|TRBV7-2
CASSGGQPSGTEAFF
>.|TRBJ2-1|TRBV12-3/TRBV12-4
CASSFDGIGEQFF
>.|TRBJ2-4|TRBV9
CASSPGQAKNIQYF
>TRBD2|TRBJ2-7|TRBV29-1
CSVIPGLAASPQYF
>TRBD2|TRBJ2-3|TRBV29-1
CSVEDPSGWVGTDTQYF
>.|TRBJ2-1|TRBV29-1
CSVLSGGYNEQFF
>.|TRBJ1-1|TRBV11-2
CASSLPALYTEAFF
>.|TRBJ2-5|TRBV10-3
CAISPKAGQETQYF